A single sample is the source of the 27 T cell receptor beta chains below, sequenced in a study of blood T cell repertoires in COVID-19. Using immunoSEQ multiplex PCR, the repertoire was profiled, and TCRdb retains in-frame clones only, with some absent. The top ten clones hold 1.3% of a sample with roughly 380,000 clones, approximately 87% of them seen once. Sequences were obtained from PBMCs or T cells enriched from blood (not recorded which). The receptors here all came from a man younger than 45 who had recovered from COVID-19.

The J gene is TRBJ2-3, the V gene TRBV7-2; D might be TRBD2 (5 bases). Trimming removed 5 bases from V and 4 bases from J, with 10 bases in between. Germline V gene sequence: CDR1 SGHTA, CDR2 FQGNSA. This CDR3 contains 13 residues. CDR3 loop: CASSLLGPDTQYF. The CDR3 DNA reads TGTGCCAGCAGCCTACTAGGACCAGATACGCAGTATTTT.

The chain carries TRBV6-5 and TRBJ2-3; 13 bases are shared with TRBD2. Germline V CDR1 and CDR2: MNHEY, SVGAGI. This CDR3 has 16 residues. V trimming: 4 bases; J trimming: 2 bases; junction bases outside the gene matches: 3. As DNA, the CDR3 is TGTGCCAGCAGTTTGACTAGCGGGGGGCTCACAGATACGCAGTATTTT. This codes for CASSLTSGGLTDTQYF.

CDR3 nucleotides: TGTGCCAGCATCCGCCGAGGGGGCGGCACAGATACGCAGTATTTT. This gives the protein CASIRRGGGTDTQYF. The rearrangement joins TRBV5-6 to TRBJ2-3, with 7 bases lining up with TRBD1. The germline CDR1 and CDR2 sequences are SGHDT and YYEEEE. Losses at the gene ends were 6 bases for V and 1 base for J; bases not matched to a gene: 8. This CDR3 contains 15 residues. Drawing the rest from reference TRBV5-6 and TRBJ2-3, the complete variable domain is DAGVTQSPTHLIKTRGQQVTLRCSPKSGHDTVSWYQQALGQGPQFIFQYYEEEERQRGNFPDRFSGHQFPNYSSELNVNALLLGDSALYLCASIRRGGGTDTQYFGPGTRLTVL.

The chain is built from TRBV28 and TRBJ2-7; TRBD1 matches 8 bases. This CDR3 has 15 amino acids. V lost 1 base to trimming and J lost 1 base; unmatched junction nucleotides: 3. CDR1 is MDHEN, CDR2 SYDVKM, per germline. Here the CDR3 reads CASSLSGQASYEQYF. The CDR3 DNA is TGTGCCAGCAGTTTATCGGGACAGGCATCCTACGAGCAGTACTTC.

The chain carries TRBV5-1 and TRBJ1-4; TRBD1 might be the D (5 bases). V lost 1 base to trimming and J lost 0 bases, with 10 bases between them. This CDR3 is built from 16 residues. From germline, CDR1 is SGHRS and CDR2 YFSETQ. CDR3 coding DNA: TGCGCCAGCAGCTTGTCACCCAGGGCAACTAATGAAAAACTGTTTTTT. This translates into CASSLSPRATNEKLFF.

The rearrangement links TRBV6-6 to TRBJ2-1; TRBD2 aligns across 12 bases. V gave up 5 bases and J gave up 8 bases; unmatched junction bases: 10. Germline V gene sequence: CDR1 MNHNY, CDR2 SVGAGI (reference sequence). This CDR3 is 16 amino acids long. The CDR3 loop is CASSRRMTSGGYEQFF. In DNA, the CDR3 is TGTGCCAGCAGTCGACGGATGACTAGCGGGGGCTATGAGCAGTTCTTC.

This clone was observed a single time. The chain employs TRBV10-3 and TRBJ2-1; D is uncertain. V was clipped by 1 base and J by 6 bases, with 7 bases between them. The CDR3 consists of 13 residues. Germline V lookup: CDR1 ENHRY, CDR2 SYGVKD. The CDR3 region is CAISEFEANEQFF. As DNA, the CDR3 is TGTGCCATCAGTGAGTTCGAGGCCAATGAGCAGTTCTTC.

This chain connects TRBV19 to TRBJ2-7, with TRBD1 matching over 7 bases. V dropped 3 bases and J dropped 0; count of bases not matched to a gene: 5. The CDR3 length is 15 residues. Germline V gene data show CDR1 as LNHDA and CDR2 as SQIVND (reference sequence). The CDR3 sequence: CASSIQTGSSYEQYF. The CDR3 region has the DNA TGTGCCAGTAGTATCCAGACAGGGAGCTCCTACGAGCAGTACTTC.

This rearrangement joins TRBV6-1 to TRBJ1-5; unclear D gene. Germline values: CDR1 MNHNS, CDR2 SASEGT. Trimming removed 2 bases from V and 7 bases from J, with 6 bases in between. The CDR3 sequence is 12 residues long. The CDR3 sequence is CASSEKRQPQHF. Here the CDR3 DNA reads TGTGCCAGCAGTGAAAAACGGCAGCCCCAGCATTTT.

This rearrangement joins TRBV3-1 (or the pseudogene TRBV3-2) to TRBJ1-1; D ambiguous. The CDR3 contains 13 residues. V was shortened by 4 bases and J by 5 bases, with 11 bases between the two germline ends. Germline V lookup: CDR1 LGHDT, CDR2 YNNKEL (reference sequence). The CDR3, as DNA: TGTGCCAGCAGCCTCCCTGGGAGGACTGAAGCTTTCTTT. It translates to CASSLPGRTEAFF.

This clone was recorded only once. The chain links TRBV2 to TRBJ2-5; 8 bases are a match to TRBD2. This CDR3 contains 14 residues. Trimming took 7 bases from V and 5 from J; bases not matched to a gene: 9. The germline V gene encodes CDR1 SNHLY and CDR2 FYNNEI. The CDR3 region is CASTFGGGSETQYF. Written as DNA, the CDR3 is TGTGCCAGCACGTTCGGCGGGGGGTCGGAGACCCAGTACTTC.

The V call is TRBV5-5, the J call TRBJ1-2; D ambiguous. Germline loops: CDR1 SGHKS, CDR2 YYEKEE (reference sequence). V was pared by 4 bases and J by 4 bases, with 17 bases between. The CDR3 spans 15 residues. The CDR3 coding sequence is TGTGCCAGCAGCAGTCGCCCCTCGGTGAGCTATGGCTACACCTTC. This translates into CASSSRPSVSYGYTF.

V and J are TRBV30 and TRBJ1-2; 9 bases fit TRBD1. Trimming removed 5 bases from V and 4 bases from J; junction bases left unmatched: 8. Germline-derived CDR1 and CDR2 are GTSNPN and SVGIG (reference sequence). The CDR3 loop spans 14 amino acids. The CDR3 DNA follows: TGTGCCTGGGAAGGGGGACAGGGAGGCTATGGCTACACCTTC. Translating gives CAWEGGQGGYGYTF. Looking up the rest from reference TRBV30 and TRBJ1-2 gives the full variable domain: SQTIHQWPATLVQPVGSPLSLECTVEGTSNPNLYWYRQAAGRGLQLLFYSVGIGQISSEVPQNLSASRPQDRQFILSSKKLLLSDSGFYLCAWEGGQGGYGYTFGSGTRLTVV.

V usage is TRBV3-1 (or the pseudogene TRBV3-2) and J usage is TRBJ1-2, with D possibly matching TRBD1 (6 bases). V dropped 8 bases and J dropped 6 bases, with 16 bases sitting between them. Germline lookup yields CDR1 LGHDT and CDR2 YNNKEL (reference sequence). The CDR3 has 13 amino acids. CDR3 in amino acids: CASSHGGGNGYTF. The CDR3 DNA reads TGTGCCAGCTCACATGGGGGGGGCAATGGCTACACCTTC.

About this clone itself: Within the sample, other DNA sequences also encode this same CDR3. The gene calls are TRBV12-3 or TRBV12-4 and TRBJ1-2; D ambiguous. The V end was cut by 6 bases, the J end by 1 base, with 9 bases between. The length of the CDR3 is 13 residues. This chain's CDR3 is CASSPLGNYGYTF. Here the CDR3 DNA reads TGTGCCAGCAGCCCCCTAGGTAACTATGGCTACACCTTC.

The chain has TRBV6-2 or TRBV6-3 and TRBJ1-2; weak D call: TRBD1 (6 bases). CDR1 MNHEY and CDR2 SVGEGT come from the germline V gene. Trimming stripped 2 bases from V and 8 bases from J, with 9 bases between. The CDR3 totals 12 residues. The CDR3 DNA is TGTGCCAGCAGTTACGGACAGCAAGGCTACACCTTC. Protein sequence: CASSYGQQGYTF.

The gene calls are TRBV15 and TRBJ2-7, with 8 bases matching TRBD1. Germline CDR1 LNHNV, CDR2 YYDKDF (reference sequence). Trimming cost V 5 bases and J 2 bases; bases outside gene matches: 8. The CDR3 runs to 15 residues. This CDR3 is CATSVGTGYTYEQYF. The CDR3 region has the DNA TGTGCCACCAGCGTAGGGACAGGCTATACCTACGAGCAGTACTTC.

The chain is built from TRBV6-5 and TRBJ2-7; 7 nucleotides line up with TRBD1. J lost 2 bases, V lost 5 bases, and 3 bases had no gene match. The V gene's germline CDR1 is MNHEY and CDR2 SVGAGI. The CDR3 contains 13 residues. As DNA, the CDR3 is TGTGCCAGCAGTACTACAGGGGCCTACGAGCAGTACTTC. As protein: CASSTTGAYEQYF.

This chain connects TRBV19 to TRBJ1-5; TRBD1 aligns across 9 bases. Looked up from germline, CDR1 is LNHDA and CDR2 is SQIVND (reference sequence). This CDR3 comprises 17 residues. V gave up 7 bases and J gave up 1 base; unmatched junction bases: 11. In nucleotides, the CDR3 is TGTGCCAGTAATGACAACCGGGACAGGGCGAGCAATCAGCCCCAGCATTTT. Translation gives CASNDNRDRASNQPQHF.

The rearrangement joins TRBV25-1 to TRBJ2-1, with TRBD1 matching over 9 bases. Trimming cost V 4 bases and J 4 bases; bases outside gene matches: 11. CDR1 and CDR2 (germline): MGHDK, SYGVNS. This CDR3 has 17 amino acids. The CDR3 loop reads CASSGDRVASIYNEQFF. The CDR3 region has the DNA TGTGCCAGCAGTGGGGACAGGGTAGCGTCCATTTACAATGAGCAGTTCTTC.

V and J are TRBV5-1 and TRBJ1-6; possibly TRBD1 for D (5 bases). This CDR3 contains 18 residues. Germline V gene sequence: CDR1 SGHRS, CDR2 YFSETQ. Between the trimmed V and J ends, which lost 3 bases and 1 base, there was a span of 17 bases. This CDR3 is CASSSPPGLESYNSPLHF. The CDR3 nucleotides read TGCGCCAGCAGCTCCCCCCCAGGGTTGGAATCCTATAATTCACCCCTCCACTTT.

This clone occurred once. This chain joins TRBV19 and TRBJ2-7; no reliable D call. Germline V CDR1 and CDR2: LNHDA, SQIVND (reference sequence). The CDR3 loop spans 13 amino acids. The V and J ends lost 9 bases and 3 bases respectively, with 15 bases between them. The CDR3 protein is CARQSDGFYEQYF. The CDR3 DNA reads TGTGCCAGGCAAAGTGACGGGTTCTACGAGCAGTACTTC.

This clone was counted a few times. The gene calls are TRBV19 and TRBJ1-6; no reliable D call. The CDR3 runs to 14 residues. Germline loops: CDR1 LNHDA, CDR2 SQIVND (reference sequence). Trimming left V 7 bases short and J 0 bases short, with 7 bases between. Written as DNA, the CDR3 is TGTGCCAGTATTCTCAGCTCCTATAATTCACCCCTCCACTTT. Its translation is CASILSSYNSPLHF.

The J gene is TRBJ1-1, the V gene TRBV3-1 (or the pseudogene TRBV3-2), with D maybe TRBD1 (5 bases). Germline V lookup: CDR1 LGHDT, CDR2 YNNKEL (reference sequence). V was clipped by 1 base and J by 5 bases, with 8 bases between them. This CDR3 is built from 13 residues. CDR3 DNA: TGTGCCAGCAGCCAAGCAGGGATTACTGAAGCTTTCTTT. It encodes CASSQAGITEAFF.

V and J are TRBV6-5 and TRBJ2-3; TRBD1 matches at 7 bases. This CDR3 is 14 amino acids long. Germline CDR1 reads MNHEY; CDR2 reads SVGAGI. V lost 6 bases to trimming and J lost 3 bases; unmatched junction nucleotides: 6. DNA for the CDR3: TGTGCCAGCAGCCGGGACAGAGTGACAGATACGCAGTATTTT. Translating it yields CASSRDRVTDTQYF.

This clone showed up just once. J is TRBJ2-3 and V is TRBV3-1 (or the pseudogene TRBV3-2); perhaps TRBD2 as D (6 bases). The germline CDR1 and CDR2 sequences are LGHDT and YNNKEL (reference sequence). V was shortened by 4 bases and J by 2 bases, with 10 bases between the two germline ends. The CDR3 spans 14 residues. The CDR3 DNA is TGTGCCAGCAGCCGGGACTCACACACAGATACGCAGTATTTT. Translating gives CASSRDSHTDTQYF.

V and J are TRBV5-1 and TRBJ2-7; 11 bases line up with TRBD1. V lost 4 bases and J lost 4; bases outside the gene matches: 4. Looked up from germline, CDR1 is SGHRS and CDR2 is YFSETQ. CDR3 length: 14 residues. This chain's CDR3 is CASSQGQGAYEQYF. The DNA of the CDR3 is TGCGCCAGCAGCCAAGGACAGGGGGCGTACGAGCAGTACTTC.